The present T cell receptor (beta chain) was sequenced within a study of T cells in Graves' hyperthyroidism and ophthalmopathy. TCR beta CDR3 regions were amplified from RNA. RT-PCR in the first round (using the HTBI primer set) targeted the TCR CDR3. TCRdb redid the calling of the multiplex PCR reads with MiXCR, one entry per CDR3 protein. The sample has 500,000 to 650,000 distinct CDR3 sequences, roughly 15% seen once. V lost 0 bases, J lost 1 base, and 5 bases stayed unmatched. Germline V gene lookup returns CDR1 DFQATT and CDR2 SNEGSKA (reference sequence). The CDR3 has 16 residues. The sample holds many counts of this clonotype. Its antigen is not known. Patients affected by ophthalmopathy presented a Clinical Activity Score of at least 3, a NOSPECS grade of at least 4, and disease duration below 3 months. It was uncontrolled infection, other autoimmune disease, pregnancy or lactation that excluded patients.

General study points: Ophthalmopathy, which appeared later, was predicted by the model a median around 6.5 months before onset.

The chain is built from TRBV20-1 and TRBJ2-1, with TRBD2 matching over 8 bases. Sequencing input: blood. The sequence came from a woman in her forties or fifties with Graves' ophthalmopathy. CDR3 protein: CSARDLSGGSYNEQFF. As DNA, the CDR3 is TGCAGTGCTAGAGATCTAAGCGGGGGATCCTACAATGAGCAGTTCTTC.